These T cell receptor beta chains were read from a single sample in a study of CD8+CD57+ T cells in acquired aplastic anemia. TCRdb processed the reads anew with MiXCR; each CDR3 protein has one entry. The repertoire includes over 150,000 distinct CDR3 sequences, around 50% of them detected once, and about a sixth sits in the top ten. The specimen was sorted CD4+, CD8+, or CD8+CD57+ T cells (not recorded which) from PBMCs. These receptors were collected from a human donor in good health, serving as a control. The CDR3 runs from the conserved cysteine through the conserved F or W. A D gene is named only where the DNA matches it firmly. The listing skips clone size in some rows; elsewhere it reads once, few, many or a size class.

V gene,J gene,D gene,clone size,CDR3 protein,CDR3 DNA
TRBV24-1,TRBJ2-2,TRBD1,.,CASSDGQVTTNTGELFF,TGTGCCTCCAGTGATGGACAGGTAACTACGAACACCGGGGAGCTGTTTTTT
TRBV5-1,TRBJ2-5,.,.,CASSLENSGSQYF,TGCGCCAGCAGCTTGGAAAACTCAGGGTCCCAGTACTTC
TRBV7-6,TRBJ2-1,TRBD2,.,CASSLDGGANEQFF,TGTGCCAGCAGCTTAGACGGGGGGGCCAATGAGCAGTTCTTC
TRBV7-7,TRBJ2-5,TRBD1,.,CASSGDRQETQYF,TGTGCCAGCAGCGGGGACAGACAAGAGACCCAGTACTTC
TRBV7-6,TRBJ1-1,TRBD1,many,CASSPRTSGGEAFF,TGTGCCAGCAGCCCGCGAACCTCAGGGGGTGAAGCTTTCTTT
TRBV7-2,TRBJ2-5,TRBD2,.,CASSPWGGGETQYF,TGTGCCAGCAGCCCCTGGGGGGGAGGAGAGACCCAGTACTTC
TRBV11-3,TRBJ2-7,TRBD2,.,CASSSAGKRDGTYEQYF,TGTGCCAGCAGCTCAGCGGGGAAACGGGACGGGACCTACGAGCAGTACTTC
TRBV28,TRBJ1-2,TRBD1,many,CASSQGVGNYGYTF,TGTGCCAGCAGCCAGGGGGTGGGGAACTATGGCTACACCTTC
TRBV10-3,TRBJ2-1,.,.,CAISEMSGGIYNEQFF,TGTGCCATCAGTGAGATGAGTGGGGGGATCTACAATGAGCAGTTCTTC
TRBV20-1,TRBJ2-3,TRBD2,many,CSARQLAGGRDTQYF,TGCAGTGCTAGGCAACTAGCGGGGGGGCGGGATACGCAGTATTTT
TRBV19,TRBJ1-6,TRBD1,.,CASTRTGTGGYGGSPLHF,TGTGCCAGTACACGTACCGGGACAGGGGGTTACGGAGGCTCACCCCTCCACTTT
TRBV6-5,TRBJ1-1,TRBD1,many,CASSWGTGRTEAFF,TGTGCCAGCAGTTGGGGGACAGGGAGGACTGAAGCTTTCTTT
TRBV9,TRBJ1-1,.,many,CASSSGQNTEAFF,TGTGCCAGCAGCTCCGGACAGAACACTGAAGCTTTCTTT
TRBV7-9,TRBJ1-2,.,many,CASSLVAGDFLYSYGYTF,TGTGCCAGCAGCTTAGTTGCAGGGGACTTCTTGTACAGCTATGGCTACACCTTC
TRBV10-3,TRBJ1-5,.,many,CAISESGGRNQPQHF,TGTGCCATCAGTGAGTCCGGCGGTCGCAATCAGCCCCAGCATTTT
TRBV19,TRBJ1-6,.,once,CASSRSQGSPLHF,TGTGCCAGTAGTCGTTCGCAGGGTTCACCCCTCCACTTT
TRBV4-1,TRBJ1-2,.,.,CASSQDELGSDYGYIF,TGTGCCAGCAGCCAAGATGAGTTAGGCAGCGACTATGGCTACATCTTC